This T cell receptor (beta chain) came from a study of blood T cell repertoires in COVID-19. About the study: T cells, B-cell-depleted T cells, or PBMCs provided the cDNA or gDNA that served as material.

The CDR3 is made up of 15 amino acids. V lost 6 bases and J lost 1; bases outside the gene matches: 7. Germline assignment: CDR1 SQVTM and CDR2 ANQGSEA. Assay: immunoSEQ multiplex PCR; the TCRdb copy retains only in-frame clones and omits some. The sample holds about 180,000 clones, about three quarters seen once. The receptor comes from a woman in her sixties or seventies with acute or convalescent COVID-19. Sample: peripheral blood. The chain carries TRBV29-1 and TRBJ2-2; 8 bases align to TRBD2. CDR3: CSVGVSGMNTGELFF. In DNA, the CDR3 is TGCAGCGTGGGTGTTAGCGGGATGAACACCGGGGAGCTGTTTTTT.